Below, 24 T cell receptor beta chains from the same sample are listed, as sequenced in a study of blood T cell repertoires in COVID-19. The table came from immunoSEQ multiplex PCR; TCRdb's copy has only in-frame clones and leaves some out. The sample includes 650,000 to 800,000 clones, around 89% of them seen just once. The source material was peripheral blood. Receptors originate from a woman aged 18-35 years with acute or convalescent COVID-19.

The chain is built from TRBV27 and TRBJ2-2, with TRBD1 matching over 7 bases. V gave up 5 bases and J gave up 4 bases; unmatched junction bases: 10. The CDR3 has 16 amino acids. Germline V gene data show CDR1 as MNHEY and CDR2 as SMNVEV (reference sequence). In DNA, the CDR3 is TGTGCCAGCAGTCCATTCGGACAGGACCCCACCGGGGAGCTGTTTTTT. Protein product: CASSPFGQDPTGELFF.

The V gene is TRBV5-4, the J gene TRBJ1-3; a possible D gene is TRBD1 (6 bases). V was trimmed by 0 bases and J by 0 bases, leaving 10 bases between them. The CDR3 loop spans 16 amino acids. Per the germline V gene, CDR1 is SGHNT and CDR2 is YYREEE (reference sequence). The CDR3: CASSLADRNSGNTIYF. For the CDR3, the DNA is TGTGCCAGCAGCTTGGCTGACAGGAACTCTGGAAACACCATATATTTT.

This CDR3 is CASSLEGGLVTDTQYF. DNA of the CDR3: TGTGCCAGCAGCTTGGAGGGGGGGCTCGTCACAGATACGCAGTATTTT. This chain uses TRBV5-5 with TRBJ2-3; TRBD2 is a possible D gene (7 bases). Between the trimmed V and J ends, which lost 0 bases and 2 bases, there was a span of 13 bases. The V gene's germline CDR1 is SGHKS and CDR2 YYEKEE (reference sequence). This CDR3 has 16 residues.

The CDR3 nucleotides read TGCGCCAGCAGCTTCCGGGGACAGGAGAACACTGAAGCTTTCTTT. The encoded protein is CASSFRGQENTEAFF. The V and J genes are TRBV5-1 and TRBJ1-1; TRBD1 matches at 8 bases. The CDR3 contains 15 residues. CDR1 is SGHRS, CDR2 YFSETQ, per germline. The V gene end was trimmed by 2 bases and the J gene end by 1 base; junction bases not matched to a gene: 4.

Comments on this clone: Distinct nucleotide sequences in the sample also encode this CDR3. The rearrangement uses TRBV5-1 and TRBJ1-5, with a possible D match to TRBD1 (6 bases). Between the trimmed V and J ends, which lost 3 bases and 1 base, there was a span of 8 bases. CDR1 is SGHRS, CDR2 YFSETQ, per germline. CDR3 length equals 14 residues. The CDR3, as DNA: TGCGCCAGCAGCTCAGGGGCGAGCAATCAGCCCCAGCATTTT. Translating it yields CASSSGASNQPQHF.

The V call is TRBV7-8, the J call TRBJ1-5; D perhaps matches TRBD1 (6 bases). The CDR3 loop spans 16 amino acids. Germline CDR1 SGHVS, CDR2 FQNEAQ. V shed 5 bases and J shed 7 bases, with 21 bases lying between them. The CDR3 DNA reads as TGTGCCAGCAGCCCAAAGGCCACAGGGAGAGGACAGCCCCAGCATTTT. Amino acid sequence: CASSPKATGRGQPQHF.

The chain links TRBV7-6 to TRBJ2-7, with TRBD1 as a possible D gene (7 bases). This CDR3 contains 15 residues. The ends were cut back, 1 base at V and 2 bases at J, with 12 bases in the middle. CDR1 is SGHVS and CDR2 is FNYEAQ in the germline V gene. CDR3 residues: CASSLGQGGTYEQYF. In DNA form, the CDR3 reads TGTGCCAGCAGCTTAGGGCAGGGGGGAACCTACGAGCAGTACTTC.

The rearrangement joins TRBV12-5 to TRBJ2-7; D remains unclear. The V end was cut by 1 base, the J end by 0 bases, with 7 bases between. From germline, CDR1 is LGHNT and CDR2 FRNRAP. This CDR3 has 14 residues. CDR3 loop: CASGLGLSSYEQYF. CDR3 nucleotides: TGTGCTAGTGGTTTGGGCTTGAGCTCCTACGAGCAGTACTTC.

This sequence joins TRBV6-2 or TRBV6-3 and TRBJ2-7, with D perhaps TRBD1 (5 bases). Germline V gene sequence: CDR1 MNHEY, CDR2 SVGEGT. This CDR3 contains 14 residues. With 1 base removed from V and 6 bases from J, the gap between germline ends came to 13 bases. CDR3 loop: CASSYYRGISEQYF. DNA for the CDR3: TGTGCCAGCAGTTACTATAGGGGTATCAGCGAGCAGTACTTC.

The chain couples TRBV11-2 to TRBJ1-1; D is perhaps TRBD1 (5 bases). This CDR3 is 14 amino acids long. Germline CDR1 is SGHAT and CDR2 is FQNNGV. The V end lost 1 base, the J end lost 4 bases, and 10 bases lay between the germline ends. For the CDR3, the DNA is TGTGCCAGCAGCTTAGGGGACTGGACCACTGAAGCTTTCTTT. Translated, it gives CASSLGDWTTEAFF.

This chain links TRBV6-6 with TRBJ1-5; D might be TRBD1 (6 bases). The CDR3 loop spans 13 amino acids. Trimming took 8 bases from V and 6 from J, leaving 14 bases between them. Germline CDR1 is MNHNY and CDR2 is SVGAGI (reference sequence). The CDR3: CASAPGGGQPQHF. The CDR3 DNA follows: TGTGCCAGCGCCCCGGGAGGGGGTCAGCCCCAGCATTTT.

V usage is TRBV19 and J usage is TRBJ2-5; 7 bases fit TRBD1. Trimming took 3 bases from V and 5 from J; bases not matched to a gene: 9. Germline lookup yields CDR1 LNHDA and CDR2 SQIVND (reference sequence). The CDR3 sequence is 15 residues long. CDR3 sequence: CASSIPDRVDETQYF. The DNA of the CDR3 is TGTGCCAGTAGTATCCCCGACAGGGTTGACGAGACCCAGTACTTC.

This rearrangement joins TRBV6-2 or TRBV6-3 to TRBJ1-5; D ambiguous. V was cut by 2 bases and J by 3 bases, with 11 bases left in between. The CDR3 is 15 residues long. Germline V gene sequence: CDR1 MNHEY, CDR2 SVGEGT. Here the CDR3 reads CASSYGWQINQPQHF. For the CDR3, the DNA is TGTGCCAGCAGTTACGGTTGGCAGATCAATCAGCCCCAGCATTTT.

The V and J genes are TRBV5-1 and TRBJ2-5; the D gene is possibly TRBD1 (7 bases). V was cut by 0 bases and J by 6 bases, with 15 bases left in between. Germline assignment: CDR1 SGHRS and CDR2 YFSETQ. The CDR3 runs to 15 residues. CDR3 region: CASSLAPTGRQTQYF. Written as DNA, the CDR3 is TGCGCCAGCAGCTTGGCCCCGACAGGGAGGCAGACCCAGTACTTC.

This rearrangement joins TRBV2 to TRBJ1-3; 11 nucleotides match TRBD1. From germline, CDR1 is SNHLY and CDR2 FYNNEI. Trimming removed 7 bases from V and 4 bases from J; junction bases left unmatched: 6. CDR3 size: 15 residues. Here the CDR3 reads CASIGQGAEGNTIYF. For the CDR3, the DNA is TGTGCCAGCATTGGACAGGGGGCGGAAGGAAACACCATATATTTT.

The rearrangement joins TRBV6-6 to TRBJ1-4; D call uncertain. The CDR3 loop spans 15 amino acids. Trimming pared 0 bases from V and 7 bases from J, leaving 12 bases between. In germline, CDR1 is MNHNY, CDR2 SVGAGI (reference sequence). CDR3: CASSYSAEGSEKLFF. Here the CDR3 DNA reads TGTGCCAGCAGTTACTCGGCAGAGGGTAGTGAAAAACTGTTTTTT.

The chain is built from TRBV9 and TRBJ1-6; 7 bases line up with TRBD1. Trimming cost V 2 bases and J 7 bases; bases outside gene matches: 3. Germline V gives CDR1 SGDLS, CDR2 YYNGEE. The CDR3 has 14 residues. The CDR3 DNA follows: TGTGCCAGCAGCGTGGGGACAGCCAATTCACCCCTCCACTTT. Translated: CASSVGTANSPLHF.

This chain joins TRBV6-5 and TRBJ1-1, with a weak D call TRBD1 (5 bases). The V and J ends lost 6 bases and 1 base respectively, with 15 bases between them. The germline V gene encodes CDR1 MNHEY and CDR2 SVGAGI. The CDR3 length is 15 residues. This chain's CDR3 is CASSLYDTGNTEAFF. CDR3 coding DNA: TGTGCCAGCAGCTTATACGACACAGGGAACACTGAAGCTTTCTTT.

This rearrangement joins TRBV2 to TRBJ1-1, with 7 bases aligning to TRBD1. CDR1 SNHLY and CDR2 FYNNEI come from the germline V gene. This CDR3 region has 14 residues. The ends lost 7 bases at V and 4 bases at J; junction bases unmatched: 9. CDR3 bases: TGTGCCAGCATCGGGCAGGGGGTGGTCACTGAAGCTTTCTTT. This translates into CASIGQGVVTEAFF. The variable domain in full, with the rest retrieved from reference TRBV2 and TRBJ1-1, is EPEVTQTPSHQVTQMGQEVILRCVPISNHLYFYWYRQILGQKVEFLVSFYNNEISEKSEIFDDQFSVERPDGSNFTLKIRSTKLEDSAMYFCASIGQGVVTEAFFGQGTRLTVV.

This clone was counted only a few times. The same CDR3 can be traced to other DNA sequences in this sample. The J gene is TRBJ1-1, the V gene TRBV19; perhaps TRBD1 as D (5 bases). Germline V CDR1 and CDR2: LNHDA, SQIVND (reference sequence). The V end was cut by 3 bases, the J end by 7 bases, with 9 bases between. This CDR3 is 12 amino acids long. In DNA, the CDR3 is TGTGCCAGTAGTATTGGGGGGGGTGAAGCTTTCTTT. Translating it yields CASSIGGGEAFF.

The V and J genes are TRBV6-6 and TRBJ1-6; 10 bases line up with TRBD1. Germline CDR1 is MNHNY and CDR2 is SVGAGI (reference sequence). The trim removed 5 bases at V and 9 bases at J, leaving 4 bases unmatched. The CDR3 is made up of 14 amino acids. The CDR3 here is CASSRRTGGSPLHF. DNA of the CDR3: TGTGCCAGCAGTCGTCGGACAGGGGGTTCACCCCTCCACTTT.

The gene calls are TRBV6-4 and TRBJ2-1, with TRBD2 matching over 11 bases. CDR1 is MRHNA and CDR2 is SNTAGT in the germline V gene. Trimming took 4 bases from V and 7 from J; bases not matched to a gene: 6. The CDR3 contains 15 residues. The CDR3 DNA follows: TGTGCCAGCAGTGGAAGTAGCGGGGGGGTGAATGAGCAGTTCTTC. This gives the protein CASSGSSGGVNEQFF.

The chain couples TRBV7-9 to TRBJ1-5, with 7 bases matching TRBD1. Germline V gene lookup returns CDR1 SEHNR and CDR2 FQNEAQ (reference sequence). The J segment lost 0 bases and the V segment lost 5 bases, leaving 4 bases of the junction unmatched. The CDR3 is 15 amino acids. The CDR3 here is CASSPTGYSNQPQHF. The CDR3 nucleotides read TGTGCCAGCAGCCCGACAGGGTATAGCAATCAGCCCCAGCATTTT.

The gene calls are TRBV5-5 and TRBJ2-2; 13 bases are shared with TRBD2. The CDR3 runs 16 residues. Germline V gene sequence: CDR1 SGHKS, CDR2 YYEKEE (reference sequence). V dropped 3 bases and J dropped 9; count of bases not matched to a gene: 8. The CDR3 DNA reads as TGTGCCAGCAGCTCCGGGACTAGCGGGGTACCAAGGGAGCTGTTTTTT. Encoded protein: CASSSGTSGVPRELFF. The full variable domain, its missing parts supplied by reference TRBV5-5 and TRBJ2-2, is DAGVTQSPTHLIKTRGQQVTLRCSPISGHKSVSWYQQVLGQGPQFIFQYYEKEERGRGNFPDRFSARQFPNYSSELNVNALLLGDSALYLCASSSGTSGVPRELFFGEGSRLTVL.